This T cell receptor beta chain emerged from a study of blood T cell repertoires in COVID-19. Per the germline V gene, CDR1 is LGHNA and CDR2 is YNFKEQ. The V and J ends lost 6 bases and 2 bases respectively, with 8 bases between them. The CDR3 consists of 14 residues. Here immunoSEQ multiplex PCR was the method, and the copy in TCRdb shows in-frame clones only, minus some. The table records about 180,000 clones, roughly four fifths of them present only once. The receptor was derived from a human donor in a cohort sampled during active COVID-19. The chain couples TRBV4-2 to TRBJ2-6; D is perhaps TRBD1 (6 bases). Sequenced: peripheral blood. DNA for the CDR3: TGTGCCAGCAGAGGGGGTGCTGGGGCCAACGTCCTGACTTTC. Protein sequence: CASRGGAGANVLTF.